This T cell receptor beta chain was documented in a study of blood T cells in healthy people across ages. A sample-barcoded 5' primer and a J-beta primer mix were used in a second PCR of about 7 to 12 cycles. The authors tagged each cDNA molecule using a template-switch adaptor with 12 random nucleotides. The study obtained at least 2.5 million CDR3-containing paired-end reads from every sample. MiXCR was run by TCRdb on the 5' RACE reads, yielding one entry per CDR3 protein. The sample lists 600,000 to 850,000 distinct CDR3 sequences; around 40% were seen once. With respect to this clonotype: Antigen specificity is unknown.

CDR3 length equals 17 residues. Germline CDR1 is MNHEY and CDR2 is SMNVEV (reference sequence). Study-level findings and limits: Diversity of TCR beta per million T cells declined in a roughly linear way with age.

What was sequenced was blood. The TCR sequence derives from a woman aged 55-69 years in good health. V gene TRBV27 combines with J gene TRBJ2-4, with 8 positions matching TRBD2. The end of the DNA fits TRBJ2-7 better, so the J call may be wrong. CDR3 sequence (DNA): TGTGCCAGCAGTTCACTCGACGGGAGGGGGGTTTACTACGAGCAGTACTTC. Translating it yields CASSSLDGRGVYYEQYF.